This T cell receptor (beta chain) stems from a study of CD8 T cells in ankylosing spondylitis. Regarding the study as a whole: A motif in TCR beta, a set of 8 or 9 highly homologous variants, appeared characteristic of ankylosing spondylitis blood. Some of these motif variants have turned up before, in reports on reactive arthritis synovial fluid and blood. Disease-linked clones, CD8+, were relatively rare in peripheral blood.

In this sample, this clonotype turned up many times. Antigen unknown. The CDR3 sequence is 15 residues long. CDR1 is ENHRY, CDR2 SYGVKD, per germline. Deletions cut 2 bases from V and 6 bases from J, with 14 bases between. TCRdb independently ran MiXCR on the 5' RACE reads; one entry per CDR3 protein. Among 300,000 to 350,000 distinct CDR3 sequences, 20% to 25% were seen once, and the ten largest hold 3.5%. The TCR comes from a female donor with ankylosing spondylitis or in good health (not recorded which). The chain employs TRBV10-3 and TRBJ2-1; the D gene is possibly TRBD2 (6 bases). Sequences were obtained from blood, either unsorted or a sorted T cell fraction (not recorded which). The chain's CDR3 is CAISEPRDSPNEQFF. As DNA, the CDR3 is TGTGCCATCAGTGAGCCTAGGGACTCACCCAATGAGCAGTTCTTC.